These 2 T cell receptor beta chains were sequenced from one sample in a study of blood T cell repertoires in COVID-19. Assay used: immunoSEQ multiplex PCR; TCRdb lists only in-frame clones, some missing. Among tens of thousands of clones listed, roughly 78% were seen once. Sequenced sample: peripheral blood. These receptor sequences come from a woman aged 80 or over with acute or convalescent COVID-19.

The chain is built from TRBV5-8 and TRBJ2-7; TRBD1 matches 7 bases. J was trimmed by 4 bases and V by 4 bases; bases with no gene match: 5. Germline CDR1 and CDR2: SGHTS and YDEGEE. This CDR3 comprises 13 residues. DNA for the CDR3: TGTGCCAGCAGCATGGACAGGTTGTACGAGCAGTACTTC. This gives the protein CASSMDRLYEQYF. Looking up the rest from reference TRBV5-8 and TRBJ2-7 gives the full variable domain: EAGVTQSPTHLIKTRGQQATLRCSPISGHTSVYWYQQALGLGLQFLLWYDEGEERNRGNFPPRFSGRQFPNYSSELNVNALELEDSALYLCASSMDRLYEQYFGPGTRLTVT.

The rearrangement uses TRBV5-6 and TRBJ1-2; 7 bases fit TRBD1. There are 16 residues in the CDR3. V dropped 1 base and J dropped 3; count of bases not matched to a gene: 9. CDR1 SGHDT and CDR2 YYEEEE come from the germline V gene. CDR3 DNA: TGTGCCAGCAGCTTGTTAGAGGGGGCGGATTACTATGGCTACACCTTC. Protein sequence: CASSLLEGADYYGYTF. The variable domain in full, completed from reference TRBV5-6 and TRBJ1-2, reads DAGVTQSPTHLIKTRGQQVTLRCSPKSGHDTVSWYQQALGQGPQFIFQYYEEEERQRGNFPDRFSGHQFPNYSSELNVNALLLGDSALYLCASSLLEGADYYGYTFGSGTRLTVV.